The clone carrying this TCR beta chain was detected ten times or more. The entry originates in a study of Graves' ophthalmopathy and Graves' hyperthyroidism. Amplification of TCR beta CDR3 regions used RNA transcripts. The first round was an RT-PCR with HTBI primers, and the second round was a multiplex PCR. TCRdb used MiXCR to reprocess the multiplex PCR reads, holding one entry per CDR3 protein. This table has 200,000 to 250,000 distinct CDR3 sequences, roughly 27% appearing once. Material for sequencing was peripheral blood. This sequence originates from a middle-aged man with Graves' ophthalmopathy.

CDR3 sequence reads: CASSPQVENTEAFF. The CDR3 DNA is TGTGCCAGTAGTCCCCAGGTGGAGAACACTGAAGCTTTCTTT. The rearrangement joins TRBV19 to TRBJ1-1; D is ambiguous. V lost 5 bases and J lost 1, with 11 bases in between. CDR3 length: 14 residues. Germline V gene data show CDR1 as LNHDA and CDR2 as SQIVND (reference sequence). Combining the CDR3 with reference TRBV19 and TRBJ1-1 gives the whole variable domain DGGITQSPKYLFRKEGQNVTLSCEQNLNHDAMYWYRQDPGQGLRLIYYSQIVNDFQKGDIAEGYSVSREKKESFPLTVTSAQKNPTAFYLCASSPQVENTEAFFGQGTRLTVV.